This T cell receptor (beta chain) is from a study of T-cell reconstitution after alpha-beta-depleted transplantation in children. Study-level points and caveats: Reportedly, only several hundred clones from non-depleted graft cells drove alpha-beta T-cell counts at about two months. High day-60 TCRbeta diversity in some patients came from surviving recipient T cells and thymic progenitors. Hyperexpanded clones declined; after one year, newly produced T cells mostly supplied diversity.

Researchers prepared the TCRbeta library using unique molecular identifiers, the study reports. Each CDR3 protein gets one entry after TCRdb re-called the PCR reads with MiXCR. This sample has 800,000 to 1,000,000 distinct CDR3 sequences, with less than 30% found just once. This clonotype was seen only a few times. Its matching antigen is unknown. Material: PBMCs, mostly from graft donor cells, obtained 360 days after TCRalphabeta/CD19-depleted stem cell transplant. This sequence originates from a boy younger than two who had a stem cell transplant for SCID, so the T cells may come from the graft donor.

The CDR3 DNA follows: TGCGCCAGCAGCCAAGGCCAGGGGCATAATGAGCAGTTCTTC. Protein: CASSQGQGHNEQFF. The J gene is TRBJ2-1, the V gene TRBV4-1, with D maybe TRBD1 (6 bases). The CDR3 spans 14 residues. V lost 1 base and J lost 7, with 11 bases in between. Germline CDR1 and CDR2: MGHRA and YSYEKL.